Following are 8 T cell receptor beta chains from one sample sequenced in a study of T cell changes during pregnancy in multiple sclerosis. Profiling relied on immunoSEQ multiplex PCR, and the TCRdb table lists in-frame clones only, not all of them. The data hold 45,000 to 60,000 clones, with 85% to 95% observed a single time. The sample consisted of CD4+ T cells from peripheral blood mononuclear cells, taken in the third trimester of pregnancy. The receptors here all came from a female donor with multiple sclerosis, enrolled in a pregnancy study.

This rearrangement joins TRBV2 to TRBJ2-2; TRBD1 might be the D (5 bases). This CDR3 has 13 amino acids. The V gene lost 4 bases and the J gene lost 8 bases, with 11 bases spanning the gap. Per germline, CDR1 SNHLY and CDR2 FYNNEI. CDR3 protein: CASSVGPRGELFF. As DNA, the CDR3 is TGTGCCAGCAGTGTGGGGCCCAGAGGGGAGCTGTTTTTT.

Here the CDR3 DNA reads TGTGCCACCGCCAGCTTTGCGGGGGGCCGCAATGAGCAGTTCTTC. Translated: CATASFAGGRNEQFF. The chain recombines TRBV10-3 with TRBJ2-1; 8 bases fit TRBD2. CDR3 length equals 15 residues. Germline CDR1 is ENHRY and CDR2 is SYGVKD. The junction had 14 bases not matched to a gene; V was cut back by 10 bases and J by 6 bases.

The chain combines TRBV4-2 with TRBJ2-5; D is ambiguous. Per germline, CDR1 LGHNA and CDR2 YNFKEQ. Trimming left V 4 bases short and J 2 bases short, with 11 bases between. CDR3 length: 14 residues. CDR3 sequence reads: CASSPRHLQETQYF. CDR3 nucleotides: TGTGCCAGCAGCCCACGACATTTGCAAGAGACCCAGTACTTC.

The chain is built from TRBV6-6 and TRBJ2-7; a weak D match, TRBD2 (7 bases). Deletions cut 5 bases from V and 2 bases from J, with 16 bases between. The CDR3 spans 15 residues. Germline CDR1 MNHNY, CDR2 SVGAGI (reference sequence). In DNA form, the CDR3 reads TGTGCCAGCAGTCTCCAGGGGAGGGGTCCCTACGAGCAGTACTTC. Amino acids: CASSLQGRGPYEQYF.

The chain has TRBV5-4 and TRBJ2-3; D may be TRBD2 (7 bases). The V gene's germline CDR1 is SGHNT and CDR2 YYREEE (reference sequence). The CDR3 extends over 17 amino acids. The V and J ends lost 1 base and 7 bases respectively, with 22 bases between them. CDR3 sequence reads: CASSLPLLGGGGYTQYF. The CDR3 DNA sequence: TGTGCCAGCAGCTTGCCGCTCCTTGGAGGGGGAGGGTATACGCAGTATTTT.

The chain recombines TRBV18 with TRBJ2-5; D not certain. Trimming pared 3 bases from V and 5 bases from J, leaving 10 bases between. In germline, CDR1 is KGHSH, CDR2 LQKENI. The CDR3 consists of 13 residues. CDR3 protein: CASSPNLGETQYF. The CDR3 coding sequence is TGTGCCAGCTCACCGAACTTGGGCGAGACCCAGTACTTC.

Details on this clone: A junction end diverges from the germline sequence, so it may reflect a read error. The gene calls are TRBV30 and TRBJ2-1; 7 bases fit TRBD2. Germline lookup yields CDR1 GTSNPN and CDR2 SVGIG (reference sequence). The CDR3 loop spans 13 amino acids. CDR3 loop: CAWRTSSFNEQFF. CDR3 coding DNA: TGTGCCTGGAGGACTAGCTCCTTCAATGAGCAGTTCTTC. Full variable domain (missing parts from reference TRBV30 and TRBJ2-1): SQTIHQWPATLVQPVGSPLSLECTVEGTSNPNLYWYRQAAGRGLQLLFYSVGIGQISSEVPQNLSASRPQDRQFILSSKKLLLSDSGFYLCAWRTSSFNEQFFGPGTRLTVL.

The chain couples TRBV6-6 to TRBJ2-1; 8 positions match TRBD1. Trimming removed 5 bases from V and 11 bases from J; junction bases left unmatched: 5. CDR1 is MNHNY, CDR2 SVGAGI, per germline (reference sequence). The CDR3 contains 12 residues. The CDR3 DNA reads TGTGCCAGCAGTCCTCAGGGGGCTAAGCAGTTCTTC. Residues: CASSPQGAKQFF.